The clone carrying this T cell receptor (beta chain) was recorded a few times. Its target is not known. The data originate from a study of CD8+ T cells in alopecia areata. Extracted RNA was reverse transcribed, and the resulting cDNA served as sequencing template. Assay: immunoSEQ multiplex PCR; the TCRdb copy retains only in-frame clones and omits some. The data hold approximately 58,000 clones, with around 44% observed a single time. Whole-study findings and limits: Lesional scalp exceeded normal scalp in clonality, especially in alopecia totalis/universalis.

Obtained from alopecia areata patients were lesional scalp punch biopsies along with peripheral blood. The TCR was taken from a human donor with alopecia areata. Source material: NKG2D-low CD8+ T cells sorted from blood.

The CDR3 is CASSLGGGGHTEAFF. CDR3 in DNA: TGTGCCAGCAGCTTAGGGGGAGGTGGGCACACTGAAGCTTTCTTT. The rearrangement joins TRBV11-2 to TRBJ1-1; no clear D. The CDR3 runs 15 residues. Germline V gene sequence: CDR1 SGHAT, CDR2 FQNNGV. V lost 1 base and J lost 3, with 12 bases in between.